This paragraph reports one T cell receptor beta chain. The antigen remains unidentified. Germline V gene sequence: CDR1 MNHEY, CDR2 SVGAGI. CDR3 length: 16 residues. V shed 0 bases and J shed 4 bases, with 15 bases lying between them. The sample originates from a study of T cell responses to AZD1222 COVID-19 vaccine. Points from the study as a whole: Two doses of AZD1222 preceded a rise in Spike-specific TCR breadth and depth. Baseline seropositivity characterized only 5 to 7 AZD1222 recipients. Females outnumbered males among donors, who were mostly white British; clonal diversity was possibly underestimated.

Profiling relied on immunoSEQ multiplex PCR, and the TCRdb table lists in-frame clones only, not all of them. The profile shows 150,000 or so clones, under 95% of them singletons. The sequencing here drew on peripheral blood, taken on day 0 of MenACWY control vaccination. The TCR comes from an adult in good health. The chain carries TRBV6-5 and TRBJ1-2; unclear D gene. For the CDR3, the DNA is TGTGCCAGCAGTTACTCGCGTACCGGGCGCGGCTATGGCTACACCTTC. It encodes CASSYSRTGRGYGYTF.